The source of this T cell receptor beta chain is a study of cytomegalovirus exposure and HLA in healthy donors. Regarding this clone: Its specificity is not known.

General observations from the study: Previous analysis showed most TCR beta V segments were productive about 87% or about 30% of the time. The likely origin of a cluster of highly shared sequence variants was a sequencing artifact.

PCR primers comprised 60 Vbeta and 13 Jbeta primers. TCRdb's table, derived via immunoSEQ multiplex PCR, lists solely in-frame clones and lacks some. The sample includes around 96,000 clones, 75% to 85% of them seen just once. From germline, CDR1 is SGHDT and CDR2 YYEEEE. J gave up 0 bases and V 4 bases, and 13 bases lay outside the gene matches. The length of the CDR3 is 18 residues. This chain connects TRBV5-6 to TRBJ2-5; 9 bases agree with TRBD2. The sample was PBMCs. The receptor was isolated from a man younger than 35 in good health and CMV-seronegative. CDR3 nucleotide sequence: TGTGCCAGCAGCCCCGGAATCCCTAGCGGGGCGTACCAAGAGACCCAGTACTTC. Residues: CASSPGIPSGAYQETQYF.